This T cell receptor beta chain was captured by sequencing in a study of T cell repertoires in cytomegalovirus infection. The overall study: It can be stated that public TCR beta signatures indicated CMV infection as well as a matching HLA type.

This CDR3 comprises 15 residues. The V end lost 6 bases, the J end lost 5 bases, and 16 bases lay between the germline ends. TCRdb reprocessed the reads via MiXCR and lists one record per CDR3 protein. The data show some 700,000 distinct CDR3 sequences, 35% to 45% seen once. For this clonotype: Its antigen is currently unknown.

Findings and caveats of the study: Dominating the ex vivo response were TCR beta clonotypes that were CMV-specific and HLA-C-restricted.

Sequencing used PBMCs. The sequence derives from a human donor in good health (CMV status not recorded). Some clones in this sample may be carry-over from other donors' samples. The chain uses TRBV12-3 or TRBV12-4 and TRBJ2-2; possibly TRBD1 for D (5 bases). The CDR3 coding sequence is TGTGCCAGCAGAGACAAAGGGGCCGTTACCGGGGAGCTGTTTTTT. This codes for CASRDKGAVTGELFF.